The clone carrying this T cell receptor beta chain was recorded many times. Its antigen remains unidentified. Germline V gives CDR1 SEHNR, CDR2 FQNEAQ (reference sequence). The CDR3 totals 16 residues. V trimming: 4 bases; J trimming: 1 base; junction bases outside the gene matches: 6. The data derive from a study of response to subunit inactivated influenza vaccine. Notes on the study in general: Researchers suggested that each seasonal influenza vaccination recruits few new T cells.

TCRdb re-called the RT-PCR reads through MiXCR, storing one row per CDR3 protein. Among 540,000 or so distinct CDR3 sequences, over 10% were seen once, and the ten largest hold around 13%. The sequences come from PBMCs from blood, collected roughly 48 days after vaccination. This clonotype was sampled from a man in his fifties who received an inactivated influenza vaccine. V gene TRBV7-9 combines with J gene TRBJ2-1; TRBD1 agrees at 8 bases. CDR3 nucleotide sequence: TGTGCCAGCAGCTCGATACAGGGGGTATCCTACAATGAGCAGTTCTTC. Translation gives CASSSIQGVSYNEQFF. Full variable domain (missing parts from reference TRBV7-9 and TRBJ2-1): DTGVSQNPRHKITKRGQNVTFRCDPISEHNRLYWYRQTLGQGPEFLTYFQNEAQLEKSRLLSDRFSAERPKGSFSTLEIQRTEQGDSAMYLCASSSIQGVSYNEQFFGPGTRLTVL.